The 20 T cell receptor beta chains in this list originate from one sample, sequenced in a study of blood T cell repertoires in COVID-19. Repertoires were generated with immunoSEQ multiplex PCR, while TCRdb's copy carries only in-frame clones and drops some. Of roughly 410,000 clones listed, roughly 90% are singletons. The material sequenced was peripheral blood. The source is a woman between 35 and 50 years old with COVID-19, enrolled during active disease.

The chain carries TRBV28 and TRBJ1-4, with D possibly TRBD1 on 6 matching bases. V was shortened by 2 bases and J by 3 bases, with 7 bases between the two germline ends. CDR3 length: 14 residues. Germline CDR1 is MDHEN and CDR2 is SYDVKM. CDR3 in DNA: TGTGCCAGCAGTTTAACAGGGCCTAATGAAAAACTGTTTTTT. Its protein is CASSLTGPNEKLFF. Variable domain in full (rest from reference TRBV28 and TRBJ1-4): DVKVTQSSRYLVKRTGEKVFLECVQDMDHENMFWYRQDPGLGLRLIYFSYDVKMKEKGDIPEGYSVSREKKERFSLILESASTNQTSMYLCASSLTGPNEKLFFGSGTQLSVL.

This clone occurred once. This same CDR3 is encoded by further DNA sequences in the sample. The chain recombines TRBV19 with TRBJ1-5, with D perhaps matching TRBD1 (5 bases). Trimming removed 1 base at V and 5 bases at J, with 9 bases between. CDR1 is LNHDA, CDR2 SQIVND, per germline (reference sequence). The CDR3 loop spans 14 amino acids. As DNA, the CDR3 is TGTGCCAGTAGTATAGGGCAGGGATATCAGCCCCAGCATTTT. It encodes CASSIGQGYQPQHF. Full variable domain (missing parts from reference TRBV19 and TRBJ1-5): DGGITQSPKYLFRKEGQNVTLSCEQNLNHDAMYWYRQDPGQGLRLIYYSQIVNDFQKGDIAEGYSVSREKKESFPLTVTSAQKNPTAFYLCASSIGQGYQPQHFGDGTRLSIL.

The J gene is TRBJ1-4, the V gene TRBV27, with D maybe TRBD1 (6 bases). The V end was cut by 0 bases, the J end by 5 bases, with 10 bases between. CDR3 size: 15 residues. Per germline, CDR1 MNHEY and CDR2 SMNVEV (reference sequence). This CDR3 is CASSLSGTRNEKLFF. CDR3 coding DNA: TGTGCCAGCAGTTTATCGGGGACAAGGAATGAAAAACTGTTTTTT.

The chain links TRBV9 to TRBJ1-2; D remains ambiguous. V was cut by 3 bases and J by 4 bases, with 25 bases left in between. This CDR3 has 18 residues. CDR1 SGDLS and CDR2 YYNGEE come from the germline V gene. The CDR3 sequence is CASSAIIGETRSVYGYTF. For the CDR3, the DNA is TGTGCCAGCAGCGCGATAATTGGGGAGACACGATCTGTCTATGGCTACACCTTC.

The genes are TRBV27 and TRBJ1-1; a possible D gene is TRBD1 (6 bases). Germline lookup yields CDR1 MNHEY and CDR2 SMNVEV (reference sequence). V lost 10 bases to trimming and J lost 1 base, with 10 bases between them. The CDR3 extends over 12 amino acids. The DNA for the CDR3 is TGTGCCACGCAGACAGGGAACACTGAAGCTTTCTTT. Its translation is CATQTGNTEAFF.

The V gene is TRBV7-2, the J gene TRBJ2-1; no reliable D call. This CDR3 spans 15 amino acids. Deletions cut 5 bases from V and 4 bases from J, with 15 bases between. CDR1 is SGHTA and CDR2 is FQGNSA in the germline V gene. CDR3 in amino acids: CASSPSAPEYNEQFF. The CDR3, as DNA: TGTGCCAGCAGCCCTAGTGCCCCCGAATACAATGAGCAGTTCTTC.

The rearrangement links TRBV28 to TRBJ1-4, with D hard to call. This CDR3 comprises 14 residues. V dropped 6 bases and J dropped 6 bases, with 14 bases sitting between them. Germline V gene sequence: CDR1 MDHEN, CDR2 SYDVKM. CDR3: CASRRERAYEKLFF. CDR3 DNA: TGTGCCAGCAGGCGCGAGCGGGCTTATGAAAAACTGTTTTTT.

The sample holds one count of this clone. The V and J genes are TRBV5-4 and TRBJ1-6; TRBD1 might be the D (6 bases). Germline V CDR1 and CDR2: SGHNT, YYREEE (reference sequence). Trimming removed 4 bases from V and 9 bases from J, with 20 bases in between. This CDR3 is 16 amino acids long. CDR3 DNA sequence: TGTGCCAGCAGCCGAGGGGCAGGGACACGGGTTTCACCCCTCCACTTT. Translating gives CASSRGAGTRVSPLHF.

As concerns this clone: Within the sample, other DNA sequences also encode this same CDR3. The rearrangement uses TRBV28 and TRBJ2-5; D gene unclear. CDR3 length: 12 amino acids. Germline CDR1 is MDHEN and CDR2 is SYDVKM. The V end lost 4 bases, the J end lost 5 bases, and 8 bases lay between the germline ends. The CDR3 loop is CASSSLVETQYF. CDR3 bases: TGTGCCAGCAGTTCTCTAGTGGAGACCCAGTACTTC.

This clone was seen only once. J is TRBJ2-2 and V is TRBV10-3, with D uncertain. The CDR3 runs 12 residues. Germline lookup yields CDR1 ENHRY and CDR2 SYGVKD. Trimming took off 6 bases at V and 3 bases at J, with 5 bases between the two ends. CDR3 protein: CAIRSYTGELFF. In DNA, the CDR3 is TGTGCCATCAGGTCATACACCGGGGAGCTGTTTTTT.

The chain has TRBV27 and TRBJ1-1; TRBD1 might be the D (5 bases). Germline CDR1 is MNHEY and CDR2 is SMNVEV (reference sequence). Trimming took 6 bases from V and 3 from J, leaving 14 bases between them. This CDR3 comprises 14 residues. CDR3 sequence reads: CASRPQGIDTEAFF. The CDR3 nucleotides read TGTGCCAGCAGGCCCCAGGGAATAGACACTGAAGCTTTCTTT.

The chain couples TRBV23-1 to TRBJ1-5; D unclear. TRBV23-1 is treated as an ORF (open reading frame) with a function not yet certain. The CDR3 loop spans 14 amino acids. V gave up 2 bases and J gave up 1 base, with 6 bases separating them. The CDR3 sequence is CASSQPESNQPQHF. CDR3 in DNA: TGCGCCAGCAGTCAACCGGAGAGCAATCAGCCCCAGCATTTT.

This clone has only one observation. The chain carries TRBV19 and TRBJ2-1, with 12 bases matching TRBD1. Germline V gives CDR1 LNHDA, CDR2 SQIVND (reference sequence). V gave up 5 bases and J gave up 9 bases; unmatched junction bases: 23. The CDR3 covers 20 residues. The CDR3 region has the DNA TGTGCCAGTAGTCCCATACTTCCCGGGACAGGGGGCAGGGTCCGGGTTGAGCAGTTCTTC. It encodes CASSPILPGTGGRVRVEQFF.

The V gene is TRBV30, the J gene TRBJ1-5; D ambiguous. Germline V gene sequence: CDR1 GTSNPN, CDR2 SVGIG (reference sequence). Trimming pared 2 bases from V and 8 bases from J, leaving 13 bases between. CDR3 size: 13 residues. The CDR3 sequence: CAWSLGREKPQHF. CDR3 DNA sequence: TGTGCCTGGAGTTTAGGCCGGGAGAAGCCCCAGCATTTT.

The V gene is TRBV30, the J gene TRBJ1-6, with 8 nucleotides matching TRBD1. The CDR3 totals 14 residues. The V segment lost 2 bases and the J segment 7 bases; nucleotides outside the gene matches: 4. Germline V gives CDR1 GTSNPN, CDR2 SVGIG (reference sequence). CDR3 coding DNA: TGTGCCTGGAGTTTCACAGGGGGGAATTCACCCCTCCACTTT. Translating it yields CAWSFTGGNSPLHF.

V is TRBV5-1 and J is TRBJ2-1, with 15 bases identical to TRBD2. V lost 2 bases and J lost 4; bases outside the gene matches: 4. The CDR3 has 17 residues. Germline V CDR1 and CDR2: SGHRS, YFSETQ. CDR3 sequence reads: CASSFGLAGGYYNEQFF. CDR3 in DNA: TGCGCCAGCAGCTTTGGACTAGCGGGAGGGTATTACAATGAGCAGTTCTTC.

This chain connects TRBV27 to TRBJ1-1; TRBD1 might be the D (6 bases). The CDR3 has 13 amino acids. Trimming stripped 2 bases from V and 10 bases from J, with 14 bases between. Germline CDR1 MNHEY, CDR2 SMNVEV (reference sequence). The CDR3 is CASSLVPDRRAFF. The DNA for the CDR3 is TGTGCCAGCAGTTTAGTTCCAGACAGGCGAGCTTTCTTT.

The sample holds one count of this clone. V usage is TRBV6-5 and J usage is TRBJ1-1; possible D gene TRBD1, 5 bases. The CDR3 extends over 13 amino acids. Trimming left V 6 bases short and J 11 bases short, with 19 bases between. Germline values: CDR1 MNHEY, CDR2 SVGAGI. The CDR3 DNA sequence: TGTGCCAGCAGGATCTCGACAGAAGTTTGGGCTTTCTTT. Translated: CASRISTEVWAFF.

Concerning this clone itself: At the DNA level, this CDR3 is encoded by other sequences in the same sample as well. This chain joins TRBV6-5 and TRBJ1-5; no reliable D call. This CDR3 contains 13 residues. V shed 2 bases and J shed 7 bases, with 9 bases lying between them. Germline V lookup: CDR1 MNHEY, CDR2 SVGAGI. In nucleotides, the CDR3 is TGTGCCAGCAGTTACGAGGGTGGCCAGCCCCAGCATTTT. Translation: CASSYEGGQPQHF.

The V call is TRBV28, the J call TRBJ1-2; D remains ambiguous. The V gene's germline CDR1 is MDHEN and CDR2 SYDVKM. The CDR3 loop spans 12 amino acids. Trimming stripped 10 bases from V and 7 bases from J, with 16 bases between. The CDR3 region is CATRGDRGGYTF. CDR3 sequence (DNA): TGTGCCACTAGAGGAGACCGCGGTGGCTACACCTTC.